This T cell receptor (beta chain) was profiled in a study of shared clonotypes between healthy human individuals. CD4+ cells underwent separation, giving CD45RA+ naive and CD45RA-negative memory subsets. Germline lookup yields CDR1 DFQATT and CDR2 SNEGSKA (reference sequence). V was clipped by 5 bases and J by 8 bases, with 4 bases between them. This CDR3 has 9 amino acids. TCRdb's copy holds only in-frame clones and misses some; the assay was immunoSEQ multiplex PCR. The sample contains 300,000 to 400,000 clones, about 74% of which appear only once. The chain joins TRBV20-1 to TRBJ2-1, with no clear D. Input material: memory CD4+ T cells sorted from blood. Sample subset: CD45RA-negative fraction. The receptor was isolated from a man aged 25 to 40 in good health. The CDR3 reads CSAGYEQFF. The CDR3 region has the DNA TGCAGTGCTGGCTATGAGCAGTTCTTC.